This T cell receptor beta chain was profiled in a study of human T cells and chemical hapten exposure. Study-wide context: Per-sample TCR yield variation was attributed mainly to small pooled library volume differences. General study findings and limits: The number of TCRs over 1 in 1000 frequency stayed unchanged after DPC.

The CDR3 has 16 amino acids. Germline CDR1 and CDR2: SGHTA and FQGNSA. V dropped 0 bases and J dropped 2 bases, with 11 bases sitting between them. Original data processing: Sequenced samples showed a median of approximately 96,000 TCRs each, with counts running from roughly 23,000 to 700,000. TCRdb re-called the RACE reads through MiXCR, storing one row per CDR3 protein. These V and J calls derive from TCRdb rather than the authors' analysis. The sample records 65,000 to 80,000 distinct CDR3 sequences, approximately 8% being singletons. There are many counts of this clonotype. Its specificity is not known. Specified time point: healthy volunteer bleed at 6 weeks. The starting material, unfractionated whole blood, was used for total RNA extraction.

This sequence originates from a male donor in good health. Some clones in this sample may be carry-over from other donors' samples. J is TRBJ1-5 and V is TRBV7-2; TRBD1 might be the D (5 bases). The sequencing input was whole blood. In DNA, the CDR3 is TGTGCCAGCAGCTTAGCAAGCGGGACGGGCAATCAGCCCCAGCATTTT. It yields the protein CASSLASGTGNQPQHF.